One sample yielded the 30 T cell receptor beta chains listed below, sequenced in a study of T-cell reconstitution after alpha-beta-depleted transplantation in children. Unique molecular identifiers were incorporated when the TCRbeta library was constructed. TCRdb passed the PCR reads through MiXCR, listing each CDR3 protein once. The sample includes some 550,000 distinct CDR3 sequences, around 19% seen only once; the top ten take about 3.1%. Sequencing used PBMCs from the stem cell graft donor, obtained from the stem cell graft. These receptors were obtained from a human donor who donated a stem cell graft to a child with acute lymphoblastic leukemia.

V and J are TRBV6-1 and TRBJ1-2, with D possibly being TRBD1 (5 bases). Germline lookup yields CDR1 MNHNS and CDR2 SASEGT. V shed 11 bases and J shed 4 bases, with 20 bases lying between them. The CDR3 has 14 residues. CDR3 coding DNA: TGTGCCGGACGGACAACGGGGACCCTCTATGGCTACACCTTC. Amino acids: CAGRTTGTLYGYTF.

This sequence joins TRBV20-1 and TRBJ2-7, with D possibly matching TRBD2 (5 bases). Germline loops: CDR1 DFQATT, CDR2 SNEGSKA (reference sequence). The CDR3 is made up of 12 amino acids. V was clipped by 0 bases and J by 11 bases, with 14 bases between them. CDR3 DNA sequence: TGCAGTGCTAGAGAAATTACGAGGGAGAAGTACTTC. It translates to CSAREITREKYF.

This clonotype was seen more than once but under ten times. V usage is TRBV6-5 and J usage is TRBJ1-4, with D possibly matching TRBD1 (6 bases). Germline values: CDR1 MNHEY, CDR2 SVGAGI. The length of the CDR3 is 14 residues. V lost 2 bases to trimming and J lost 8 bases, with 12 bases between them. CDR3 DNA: TGTGCCAGCAGTTACGAGCGGGGGCACGAAAAACTGTTTTTT. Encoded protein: CASSYERGHEKLFF.

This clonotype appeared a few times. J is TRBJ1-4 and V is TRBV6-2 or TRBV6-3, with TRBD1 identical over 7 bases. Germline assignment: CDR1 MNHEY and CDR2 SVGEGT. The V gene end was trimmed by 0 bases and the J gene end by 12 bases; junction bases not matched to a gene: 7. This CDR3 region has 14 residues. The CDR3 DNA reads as TGTGCCAGCAGTTACTCCGGGACAGCAGAACAACTGTTTTTT. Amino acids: CASSYSGTAEQLFF.

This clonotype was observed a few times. The chain's CDR3 is CASSLAGVSGYEQYF. DNA for the CDR3: TGTGCCAGCAGTCTAGCGGGGGTATCGGGCTACGAGCAGTACTTC. The chain recombines TRBV27 with TRBJ2-7, with 10 bases matching TRBD2. This CDR3 region has 15 residues. CDR1 is MNHEY and CDR2 is SMNVEV in the germline V gene (reference sequence). With V trimmed by 5 bases and J by 3 bases, 7 bases remained unmatched.

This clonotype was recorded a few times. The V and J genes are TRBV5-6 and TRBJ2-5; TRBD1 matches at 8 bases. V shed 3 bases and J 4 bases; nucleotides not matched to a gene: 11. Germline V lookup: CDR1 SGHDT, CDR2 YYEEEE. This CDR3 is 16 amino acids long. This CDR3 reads CASSWRQGRRGETQYF. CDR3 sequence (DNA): TGTGCCAGCAGCTGGAGACAGGGGCGCCGGGGAGAGACCCAGTACTTC. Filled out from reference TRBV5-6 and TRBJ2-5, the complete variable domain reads DAGVTQSPTHLIKTRGQQVTLRCSPKSGHDTVSWYQQALGQGPQFIFQYYEEEERQRGNFPDRFSGHQFPNYSSELNVNALLLGDSALYLCASSWRQGRRGETQYFGPGTRLLVL.

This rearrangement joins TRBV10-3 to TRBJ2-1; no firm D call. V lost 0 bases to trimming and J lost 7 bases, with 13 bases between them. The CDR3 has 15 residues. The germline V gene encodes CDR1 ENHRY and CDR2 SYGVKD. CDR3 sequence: CAISESIHQGNEQFF. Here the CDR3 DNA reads TGTGCCATCAGTGAGTCGATCCACCAAGGAAATGAGCAGTTCTTC.

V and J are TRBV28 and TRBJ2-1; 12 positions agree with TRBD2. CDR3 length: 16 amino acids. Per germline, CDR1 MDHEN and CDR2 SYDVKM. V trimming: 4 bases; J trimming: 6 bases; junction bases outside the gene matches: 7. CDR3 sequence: CASSWPLAGGPNEQFF. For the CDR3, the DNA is TGTGCCAGCAGTTGGCCCCTAGCGGGAGGGCCCAATGAGCAGTTCTTC.

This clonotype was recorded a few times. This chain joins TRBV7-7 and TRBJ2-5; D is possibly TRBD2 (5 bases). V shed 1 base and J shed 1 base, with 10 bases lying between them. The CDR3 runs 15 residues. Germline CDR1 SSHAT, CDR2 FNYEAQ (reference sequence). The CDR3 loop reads CASSLVGVSQETQYF. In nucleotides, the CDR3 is TGTGCCAGCAGCTTAGTGGGAGTCTCCCAAGAGACCCAGTACTTC.

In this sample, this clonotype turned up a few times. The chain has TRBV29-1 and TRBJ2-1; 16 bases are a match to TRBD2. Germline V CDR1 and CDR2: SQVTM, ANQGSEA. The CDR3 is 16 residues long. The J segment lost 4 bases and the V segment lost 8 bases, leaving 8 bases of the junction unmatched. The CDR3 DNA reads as TGCAGCATAACCGGGACTAGCGGGAGGGGGTACAATGAGCAGTTCTTC. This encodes CSITGTSGRGYNEQFF.

The CDR3 spells CASSLLEPGLAGYNEQFF. The CDR3 DNA follows: TGTGCCAGCAGCTTACTGGAACCGGGACTAGCGGGTTACAATGAGCAGTTCTTC. The V gene is TRBV11-2, the J gene TRBJ2-1, with 12 bases lining up with TRBD2. The V and J ends lost 2 bases and 4 bases, in that order; junction bases with no gene match: 9. CDR1 SGHAT and CDR2 FQNNGV come from the germline V gene. This CDR3 has 18 residues.

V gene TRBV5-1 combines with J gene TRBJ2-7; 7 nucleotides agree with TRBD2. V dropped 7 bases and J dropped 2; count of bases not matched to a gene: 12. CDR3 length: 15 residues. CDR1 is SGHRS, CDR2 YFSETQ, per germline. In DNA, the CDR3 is TGCGCCAGCGACGACCCGGGACTACCTCCCTACGAGCAGTACTTC. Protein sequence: CASDDPGLPPYEQYF.

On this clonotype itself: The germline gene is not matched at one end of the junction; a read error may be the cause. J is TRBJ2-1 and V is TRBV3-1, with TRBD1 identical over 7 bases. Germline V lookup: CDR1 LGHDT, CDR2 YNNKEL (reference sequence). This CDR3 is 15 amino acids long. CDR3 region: CATSLRGQAYNEQFF. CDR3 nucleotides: TGTGCCACCAGCCTTCGAGGACAGGCCTACAATGAGCAGTTCTTC.

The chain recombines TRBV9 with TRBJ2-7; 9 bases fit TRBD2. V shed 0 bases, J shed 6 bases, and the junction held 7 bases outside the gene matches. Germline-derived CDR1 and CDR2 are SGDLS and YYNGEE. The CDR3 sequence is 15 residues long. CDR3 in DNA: TGTGCCAGCAGCGTAGATCCGGGACTAGCATCCGAGCAGTACTTC. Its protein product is CASSVDPGLASEQYF. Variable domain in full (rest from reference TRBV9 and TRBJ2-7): DSGVTQTPKHLITATGQRVTLRCSPRSGDLSVYWYQQSLDQGLQFLIQYYNGEERAKGNILERFSAQQFPDLHSELNLSSLELGDSALYFCASSVDPGLASEQYFGPGTRLTVT.

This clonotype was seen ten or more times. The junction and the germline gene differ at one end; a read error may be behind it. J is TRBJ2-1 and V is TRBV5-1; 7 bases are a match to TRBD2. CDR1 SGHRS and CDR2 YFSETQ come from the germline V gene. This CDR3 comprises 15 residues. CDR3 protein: CASSGGGSSYNEQFF. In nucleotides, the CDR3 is TGTGCCAGCAGCGGTGGCGGGAGCTCCTACAATGAGCAGTTCTTC. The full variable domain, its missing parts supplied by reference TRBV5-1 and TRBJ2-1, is KAGVTQTPRYLIKTRGQQVTLSCSPISGHRSVSWYQQTPGQGLQFLFEYFSETQRNKGNFPGRFSGRQFSNSRSEMNVSTLELGDSALYLCASSGGGSSYNEQFFGPGTRLTVL.

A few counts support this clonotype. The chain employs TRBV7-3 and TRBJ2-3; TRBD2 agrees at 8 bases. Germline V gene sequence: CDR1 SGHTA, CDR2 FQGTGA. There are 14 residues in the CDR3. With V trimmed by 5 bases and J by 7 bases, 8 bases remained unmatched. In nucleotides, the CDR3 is TGTGCCAGCAGCCCAAGCGGGAGTGAGAATACGCAGTATTTT. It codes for CASSPSGSENTQYF.

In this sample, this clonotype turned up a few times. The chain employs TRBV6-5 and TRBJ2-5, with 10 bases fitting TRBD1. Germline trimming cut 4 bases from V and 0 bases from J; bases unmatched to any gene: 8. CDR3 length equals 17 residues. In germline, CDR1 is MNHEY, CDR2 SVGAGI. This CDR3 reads CASSSGPGQGHQETQYF. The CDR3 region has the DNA TGTGCCAGCAGTTCGGGCCCGGGACAGGGGCACCAAGAGACCCAGTACTTC.

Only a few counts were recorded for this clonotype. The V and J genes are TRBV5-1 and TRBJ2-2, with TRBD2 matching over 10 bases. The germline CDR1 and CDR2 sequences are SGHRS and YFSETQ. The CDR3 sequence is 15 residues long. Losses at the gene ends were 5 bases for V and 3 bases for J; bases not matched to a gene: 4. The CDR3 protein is CASRTGLAYTGELFF. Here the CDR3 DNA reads TGCGCCAGCAGAACGGGACTAGCGTACACCGGGGAGCTGTTTTTT.

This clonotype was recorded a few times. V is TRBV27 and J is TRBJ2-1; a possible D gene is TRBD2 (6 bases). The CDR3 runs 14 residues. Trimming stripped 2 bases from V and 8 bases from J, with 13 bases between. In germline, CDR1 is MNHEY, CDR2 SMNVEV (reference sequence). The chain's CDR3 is CASSLAGSRDEQFF. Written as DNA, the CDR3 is TGTGCCAGCAGTTTAGCGGGATCTAGGGATGAGCAGTTCTTC.

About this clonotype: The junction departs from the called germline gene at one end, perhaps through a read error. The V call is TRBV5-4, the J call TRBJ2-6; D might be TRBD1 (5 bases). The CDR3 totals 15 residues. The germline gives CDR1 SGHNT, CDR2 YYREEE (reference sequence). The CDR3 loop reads CASSFKGSGANGLTF. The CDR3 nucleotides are TGTGCCAGCAGCTTTAAGGGGTCTGGGGCCAACGGCCTGACTTTC.

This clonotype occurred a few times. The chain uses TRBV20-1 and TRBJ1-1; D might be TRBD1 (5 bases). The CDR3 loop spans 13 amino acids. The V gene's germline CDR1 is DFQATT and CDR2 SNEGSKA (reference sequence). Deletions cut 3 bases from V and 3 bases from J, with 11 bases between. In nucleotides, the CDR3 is TGCAGTGCTAGGCCTCCGGGGGACACTGAAGCTTTCTTT. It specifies CSARPPGDTEAFF.

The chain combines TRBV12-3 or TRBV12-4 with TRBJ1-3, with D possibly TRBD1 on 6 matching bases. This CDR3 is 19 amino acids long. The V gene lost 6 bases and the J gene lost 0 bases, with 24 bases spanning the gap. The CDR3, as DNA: TGTGCCAGCAGCCCCCTGATGACAGGATTTACGAGCTCTGGAAACACCATATATTTT. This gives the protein CASSPLMTGFTSSGNTIYF.

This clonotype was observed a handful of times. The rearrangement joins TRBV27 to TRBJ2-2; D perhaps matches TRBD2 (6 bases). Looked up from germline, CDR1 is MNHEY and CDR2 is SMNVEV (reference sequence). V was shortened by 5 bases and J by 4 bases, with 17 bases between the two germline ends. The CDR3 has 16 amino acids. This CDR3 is CASSILLGGSTGELFF. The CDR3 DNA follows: TGTGCCAGCAGTATACTCTTAGGAGGGAGCACCGGGGAGCTGTTTTTT.

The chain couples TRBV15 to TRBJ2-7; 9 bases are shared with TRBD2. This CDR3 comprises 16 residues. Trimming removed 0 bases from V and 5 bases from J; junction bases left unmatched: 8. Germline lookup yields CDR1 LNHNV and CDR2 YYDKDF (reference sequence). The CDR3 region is CATSRDRLAGTNEQYF. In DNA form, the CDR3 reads TGTGCCACCAGCAGAGATCGGCTAGCGGGAACCAACGAGCAGTACTTC. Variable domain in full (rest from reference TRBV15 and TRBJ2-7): DAMVIQNPRYQVTQFGKPVTLSCSQTLNHNVMYWYQQKSSQAPKLLFHYYDKDFNNEADTPDNFQSRRPNTSFCFLDIRSPGLGDTAMYLCATSRDRLAGTNEQYFGPGTRLTVT.

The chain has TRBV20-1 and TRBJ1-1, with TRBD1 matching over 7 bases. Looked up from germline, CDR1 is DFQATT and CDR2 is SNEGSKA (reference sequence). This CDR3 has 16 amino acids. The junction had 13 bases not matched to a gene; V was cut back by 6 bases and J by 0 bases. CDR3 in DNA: TGCAGTGCAAGCGGGACAGTACGGCTGATGAACACTGAAGCTTTCTTT. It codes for CSASGTVRLMNTEAFF.

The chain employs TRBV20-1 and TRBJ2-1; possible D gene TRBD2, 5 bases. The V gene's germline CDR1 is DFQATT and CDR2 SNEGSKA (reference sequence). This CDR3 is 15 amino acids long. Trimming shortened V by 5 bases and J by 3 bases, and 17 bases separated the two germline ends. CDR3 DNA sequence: TGCAGTGCTCTTGCATCTCCTAGCTTCTACAATGAGCAGTTCTTC. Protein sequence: CSALASPSFYNEQFF.

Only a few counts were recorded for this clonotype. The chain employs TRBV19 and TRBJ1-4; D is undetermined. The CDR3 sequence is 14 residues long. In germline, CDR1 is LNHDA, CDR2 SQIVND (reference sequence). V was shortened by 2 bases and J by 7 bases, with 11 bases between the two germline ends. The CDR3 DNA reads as TGTGCCAGTAGTATAAATCGGTGGAGTGAAAAACTGTTTTTT. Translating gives CASSINRWSEKLFF.

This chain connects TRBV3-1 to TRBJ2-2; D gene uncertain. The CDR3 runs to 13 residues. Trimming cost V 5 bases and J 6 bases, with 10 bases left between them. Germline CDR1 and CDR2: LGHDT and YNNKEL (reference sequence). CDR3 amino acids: CASSALRAGELFF. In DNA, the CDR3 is TGTGCCAGCAGCGCCTTGCGTGCCGGGGAGCTGTTTTTT.

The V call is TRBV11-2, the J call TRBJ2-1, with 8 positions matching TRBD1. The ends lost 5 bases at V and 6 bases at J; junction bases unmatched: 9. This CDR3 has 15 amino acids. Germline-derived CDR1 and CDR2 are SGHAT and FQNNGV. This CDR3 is CASSNTGGSGNEQFF. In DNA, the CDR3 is TGTGCCAGCAGCAATACAGGGGGGTCCGGCAATGAGCAGTTCTTC. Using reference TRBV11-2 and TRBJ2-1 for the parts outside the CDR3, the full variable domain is EAGVAQSPRYKIIEKRQSVAFWCNPISGHATLYWYQQILGQGPKLLIQFQNNGVVDDSQLPKDRFSAERLKGVDSTLKIQPAKLEDSAVYLCASSNTGGSGNEQFFGPGTRLTVL.

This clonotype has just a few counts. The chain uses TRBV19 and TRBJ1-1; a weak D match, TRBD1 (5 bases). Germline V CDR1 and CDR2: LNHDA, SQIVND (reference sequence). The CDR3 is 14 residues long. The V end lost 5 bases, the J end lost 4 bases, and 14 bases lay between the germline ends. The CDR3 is CASSLQGTLTEAFF. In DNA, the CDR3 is TGTGCCAGTAGTTTGCAGGGTACTCTCACTGAAGCTTTCTTT.